Listed below are T cell receptor beta chains from one sample, sequenced in a study of cytomegalovirus exposure and HLA in healthy donors. Sequencing used immunoSEQ multiplex PCR; TCRdb keeps in-frame clones, though not all of them. Of about 56,000 clones in the sample, over 85% are singletons; the top ten hold about 1%. Sequences were obtained from PBMCs. The receptors stem from a man between 18 and 35 years old in good health and CMV-seronegative. CDR3s include the opening cysteine and the closing phenylalanine or tryptophan. Each record gives: D gene, clone size, V gene, J gene, CDR3 protein. D genes are given only for firm matches. Some rows have no size entry. The others give once, few or many, or a class for an expanded clone.

.	.	TRBV5-8	TRBJ1-5	CASSSLGLTGPNQPQHF
.	.	TRBV5-1	TRBJ2-5	CASSSRAEETQYF
TRBD2	.	TRBV11-2	TRBJ2-7	CASSKTTSGALEQYF
TRBD2	.	TRBV28	TRBJ2-3	CASSLVTSGRTDTQYF
.	.	TRBV19	TRBJ1-2	CASGNREPSGYTF
.	.	TRBV7-2	TRBJ2-7	CASSVRAGAYEQYF
TRBD1	.	TRBV2	TRBJ1-1	CASRGDRGVAEAFF
TRBD1	.	TRBV14	TRBJ1-1	CASSLRGRLGNTEAFF
TRBD1	.	TRBV13	TRBJ2-7	CASSADRELNEQYF
.	.	TRBV15	TRBJ2-2	CATSRETGLRTGELFF
.	.	TRBV28	TRBJ1-3	CASSFTGGVGNTIYF
.	.	TRBV11-2	TRBJ2-7	CASSTRIAASRKEQYF
.	.	TRBV28	TRBJ2-7	CASSSSKRFYEQYF
.	.	TRBV18	TRBJ1-5	CASSRSGENLPQHF
.	.	TRBV19	TRBJ2-1	CASSMDEAAYNEQFF
TRBD2	.	TRBV5-1	TRBJ2-2	CASSLTSGRTGELFF
.	.	TRBV7-6	TRBJ2-1	CASSDGSLYNEQFF
TRBD2	.	TRBV4-1	TRBJ2-3	CASGPNPGLAPLLTYF
TRBD1	.	TRBV28	TRBJ2-1	CASSFPLQGAINNEQFF
.	.	TRBV28	TRBJ1-5	CASSLQFNQPQHF
TRBD2	.	TRBV4-3	TRBJ2-1	CASSQQLPSSGTYNEQFF
TRBD1	once	TRBV7-2	TRBJ1-3	CASSLGGRGRLVPGNTIYF
.	.	TRBV4-2	TRBJ1-2	CASSQALDSAGYTF
TRBD1	.	TRBV2	TRBJ1-1	CASSPGTGATNTEAFF
TRBD2	.	TRBV10-1	TRBJ2-3	CASSDLAGASTDTQYF
TRBD2	.	TRBV19	TRBJ2-7	CASSITAGVSEQYF
.	.	TRBV25-1	TRBJ2-6	CASSIRRGPGANVLTF
TRBD1	once	TRBV28	TRBJ2-1	CASSPTGSYNEQFF
.	.	TRBV6-1	TRBJ2-1	CASRKGGVDEQFF
TRBD2	.	TRBV4-2	TRBJ2-3	CASSREGLAGEGAADTQYF
TRBD2	few	TRBV5-1	TRBJ2-1	CASSSLGREGVNEQFF
.	few	TRBV20-1	TRBJ2-7	CSVPRDEQYF
TRBD1	.	TRBV6-6	TRBJ2-1	CASSYGTGSEQFF
TRBD1	.	TRBV18	TRBJ1-3	CASSPFDSGTGGSYGGNTIYF
.	few	TRBV27	TRBJ2-7	CASSPLSSYEQYF
.	.	TRBV21-1	TRBJ2-7	CASSKLISGSGPPGALSRYEQYF
.	.	TRBV27	TRBJ2-6	CASSLGGGAGSGANVLTF
.	.	TRBV11-2	TRBJ2-2	CASRGLPANTGELFF
.	.	TRBV7-8	TRBJ1-2	CASSPSPATGNYGYTF
.	.	TRBV6-5	TRBJ2-7	CASRILENYEQYF
.	.	TRBV4-3	TRBJ2-7	CASRLRQMTDSYEQYF
.	.	TRBV9	TRBJ1-1	CASSVAGNTEAFF
TRBD2	.	TRBV28	TRBJ2-3	CASSRTLAGDTQYF
.	.	TRBV7-2	TRBJ1-4	CASSLRATNEKLFF
.	.	TRBV4-3	TRBJ2-3	CASSLEGGDTDTQYF